One and the same sample provided the 9 T cell receptor beta chains below, sequenced in a study of early T cells in non-severe SARS-CoV-2 infection (dated by TCRdb to about 2021). To prepare the library, 5' RACE was applied. The sequencing machine was a NextSeq 500. TCRdb took the public reads, trimmed them with fastp at Q25, ran MiXCR for clone calling and kept in-frame beta chains. Under each unique CDR3 protein, matching rows form one entry showing the most common genes and DNA. This sample gives about 110,000 distinct CDR3 sequences in total; over 10% of them show up just once. Around 3% of the sample rests with the top ten. The sequenced sample was whole blood. These receptors were taken from an adult who was a healthcare worker with PCR-confirmed SARS-CoV-2 infection or an uninfected control (not recorded which).

In nucleotides, the CDR3 is TGTGCCAGCAGTCCGAGATCGGGAAATGAGCAGTTCTTC. Translation: CASSPRSGNEQFF. The chain couples TRBV27 to TRBJ2-1; maybe TRBD2 (5 bases). The CDR3 covers 13 residues. Per the germline V gene, CDR1 is MNHEY and CDR2 is SMNVEV (reference sequence). V lost 5 bases and J lost 7, with 12 bases in between.

The genes are TRBV18 and TRBJ2-3, with D unresolved. Per the germline V gene, CDR1 is KGHSH and CDR2 is LQKENI. The germline V and J ends were trimmed by 0 bases and 6 bases, with 13 bases remaining between them. This CDR3 spans 15 amino acids. The CDR3 region is CASSPPVQSRDTQYF. In DNA, the CDR3 is TGTGCCAGCTCACCACCGGTCCAATCCAGGGATACGCAGTATTTT.

This clonotype was counted only a few times. The V gene is TRBV6-2 or TRBV6-3, the J gene TRBJ1-1, with D possibly TRBD1 on 6 matching bases. CDR3 size: 16 residues. The germline V gene encodes CDR1 MNHEY and CDR2 SVGEGT. With 7 bases removed from V and 0 bases from J, the gap between germline ends came to 18 bases. The chain's CDR3 is CASISGLNRVNTEAFF. Written as DNA, the CDR3 is TGTGCCAGCATTTCCGGGCTGAACAGGGTGAACACTGAAGCTTTCTTT.

The sample holds a few counts of this clonotype. The chain couples TRBV15 to TRBJ2-3; 15 bases match TRBD2. Germline V lookup: CDR1 LNHNV, CDR2 YYDKDF (reference sequence). The length of the CDR3 is 18 residues. V lost 1 base, J lost 4 bases, and 6 bases stayed unmatched. Written as DNA, the CDR3 is TGTGCCACCAGCAGAGTTATAGGGACTAGCGGGGGGCCAGATACGCAGTATTTT. Translating gives CATSRVIGTSGGPDTQYF.

Only a few counts were recorded for this clonotype. The chain has TRBV6-1 and TRBJ2-1; TRBD2 agrees at 10 bases. The V and J ends lost 1 base and 10 bases, in that order; junction bases with no gene match: 10. The CDR3 runs to 16 residues. Germline CDR1 and CDR2: MNHNS and SASEGT. The CDR3 spells CASSEVVSGGLREQFF. The CDR3 nucleotides are TGTGCCAGCAGTGAAGTAGTTAGCGGGGGGCTCAGGGAGCAGTTCTTC.

This clonotype was seen ten or more times. This chain links TRBV7-8 with TRBJ1-1; TRBD1 agrees at 7 bases. The CDR3 is 18 residues long. Germline CDR1 reads SGHVS; CDR2 reads FQNEAQ. Germline trimming cut 1 base from V and 1 base from J; bases unmatched to any gene: 12. The CDR3 here is CASSLVEDTGTANTEAFF. The CDR3 coding sequence is TGTGCCAGCAGCTTAGTTGAGGACACCGGGACAGCGAACACTGAAGCTTTCTTT.

This clonotype was found many times. The rearrangement links TRBV10-3 to TRBJ2-7, with D perhaps TRBD2 (5 bases). Germline-derived CDR1 and CDR2 are ENHRY and SYGVKD. V dropped 3 bases and J dropped 2 bases, with 14 bases sitting between them. CDR3 size: 15 residues. CDR3 sequence: CAISDERAEAYEQYF. For the CDR3, the DNA is TGTGCCATCAGTGATGAAAGGGCGGAGGCCTACGAGCAGTACTTC.

This clonotype was counted once. V is TRBV29-1 and J is TRBJ2-2, with D unresolved. Trimming pared 5 bases from V and 2 bases from J, leaving 3 bases between. The CDR3 is 11 amino acids. From germline, CDR1 is SQVTM and CDR2 ANQGSEA. The CDR3 loop reads CSVLNTGELFF. The DNA for the CDR3 is TGCAGCGTTCTAAACACCGGGGAGCTGTTTTTT.

This clonotype was counted between two and nine times. This chain joins TRBV21-1 and TRBJ2-3; the table's D call, TRBD2, was not checked against the DNA. TRBV21-1 is a pseudogene. The CDR3 is 14 amino acids. CDR3 nucleotide sequence: TGTGCCAGCAGCATGTCTAGCGGGACAGATACGCAGTATTTT. It yields the protein CASSMSSGTDTQYF.